This TCR beta chain was sequenced during a study of T cells after yellow fever vaccination (dated by TCRdb to the late 2010s). Regarding the complete study: Libraries from fractions with low cell numbers were prepared with the SMART-Seq v4 Ultra Low Input RNA kit. To track T-cell clones before and after primary and booster YFV17D yellow fever vaccination, bulk TCR alpha and beta repertoires were sequenced longitudinally. The cohort comprised two healthy male donors, one aged 18 to 30 and one aged 30 to 40 years. Blood samples were taken at several timepoints before and after primary and secondary immunization, and bulk PBMC replicates and cell subsets were isolated.

Synthesis of TCR cDNA relied on 5'RACE template switching, a step that introduced a universal primer site along with unique molecular identifiers. cDNA synthesis was primed from both the TCR alpha and TCR beta constant segments. Library amplification used two PCR steps, and the second PCR step added sample barcodes and sequencing adapters. Libraries were sequenced on Illumina HiSeq 2500 (2x100 bp) or NovaSeq (2x150 bp). Under the source paper's analysis protocol: MIGEC handled demultiplexing of reads and collapsing into UMI consensus sequences, while MiXCR performed V(D)J alignment. Clonotypes responding to the vaccine were identified with edgeR on replicate PBMC samples, with the criteria of FDR below 0.01 and a log2 fold change above 5 up to day 15. Each bulk clonotype was labeled CD4 or CD8 based on which sequenced repertoire, CD4 or CD8, contained the clonotype at higher abundance. TCRdb passed the public sequencing reads through fastp at Q25 and MiXCR, retaining productive beta sequences. For every CDR3 protein sequence, its rows merge into one entry that carries the most common genes and DNA. Here the V and J calls rest on TCRdb's processing, not on the authors' analysis. The sample table records roughly 500,000 distinct CDR3 sequences; less than 20% of these occur just once. The ten largest clones capture about 13% of the sample.

Findings and caveats that apply to the study as a whole: Compared with the primary T-cell response, the secondary T-cell response was faster but weaker, reaching its peak on day 5 rather than on day 15. Most clones expanded after primary vaccination were re-detected after the booster (approximately 95% of CD4 and 80% to 90% of CD8), suggesting broad memory maintenance. FACS-sorted repertoires could contain abundant contaminating clonotypes from the bulk population, so computational filtering was required. A small fraction of clonotypes showed up in both the CD4 and CD8 compartments, probably as a result of convergent recombination. Because only a couple of donors were included in the study, the extent to which the findings can be generalized is limited.

This sample's treatment or condition label indicates: live attenuated yellow fever vaccine strain. Two biological replicates of bulk PBMCs were collected at each blood-draw timepoint. PBMCs were isolated from peripheral blood using a standard Ficoll-Paque protocol. RNA was extracted with TriZol from bulk PBMCs, CD4 and CD8 fractions, and dextramer-positive and dextramer-negative fractions. This clonotype has ten or more counts. Its antigen is currently not known. Per-base quality was not reported, and no clone a single base away is much larger than it. Including cysteine and phenylalanine, the CDR3 has 15 amino acids. Here the CDR3 DNA is all that survives: 45 bases in frame from base 1. Relative to germline, V is 8 bases shorter and J is 6 bases shorter, with 23 bases between their ends. Via the germline V gene, CDR1 is SGHTA and CDR2 FQGNSA.

The starting material was PBMCs, obtained 15 days after the yellow fever booster vaccination. The sequence is built from TRBV7-2 and TRBJ2-7; a weak D assignment points to TRBD2 (6 bases agree). The sequence came from a man younger than 40 who received the YFV17D yellow fever vaccine. The CDR3 reads as follows: CASGRPLPTSGEQYF. The bases are TGTGCCAGCGGGAGGCCCCTCCCAACTTCCGGCGAGCAGTACTTC.